These 20 T cell receptor beta chains came from one sample sequenced in a study of cytomegalovirus exposure and HLA in healthy donors. Primers included in the PCR were 60 Vbeta and 13 Jbeta primers. Profiling relied on immunoSEQ multiplex PCR, and the TCRdb table lists in-frame clones only, not all of them. The sample lists roughly 150,000 clones, around 73% seen once, with 1.5% to 2% in the top ten. Sequencing was carried out using PBMCs. All receptors derive from a woman under 30 in good health and CMV-seronegative.

This chain uses TRBV5-1 with TRBJ1-3, with D perhaps matching TRBD1 (5 bases). The V end lost 7 bases, the J end lost 0 bases, and 14 bases lay between the germline ends. CDR1 SGHRS and CDR2 YFSETQ come from the germline V gene. This CDR3 is built from 15 residues. CDR3 sequence reads: CASGGGQSSGNTIYF. For the CDR3, the DNA is TGCGCCAGCGGGGGAGGGCAGAGCTCTGGAAACACCATATATTTT.

The chain combines TRBV20-1 with TRBJ2-3; tentative D call: TRBD2 (6 bases). V shed 3 bases and J shed 5 bases, with 6 bases lying between them. This CDR3 has 11 amino acids. The V gene's germline CDR1 is DFQATT and CDR2 SNEGSKA (reference sequence). The CDR3, as DNA: TGCAGTGCTAGGGGGGGAGATACGCAGTATTTT. As protein: CSARGGDTQYF.

V gene TRBV6-5 combines with J gene TRBJ1-6; maybe TRBD1 (6 bases). Between the trimmed V and J ends, which lost 5 bases and 7 bases, there was a span of 15 bases. The V gene's germline CDR1 is MNHEY and CDR2 SVGAGI. The CDR3 is made up of 15 amino acids. The DNA of the CDR3 is TGTGCCAGCAGTAACCAGACAGGCCAGAATTCACCCCTCCACTTT. Translated: CASSNQTGQNSPLHF.

This sequence joins TRBV27 and TRBJ1-5; D is unresolved. The V gene lost 5 bases and the J gene lost 8 bases, with 13 bases spanning the gap. This CDR3 has 13 amino acids. Per germline, CDR1 MNHEY and CDR2 SMNVEV (reference sequence). In nucleotides, the CDR3 is TGTGCCAGCAGTAGAGGGTACGGGGAGCCCCAGCATTTT. It codes for CASSRGYGEPQHF.

Only a few counts were recorded for this clone. V gene TRBV5-4 combines with J gene TRBJ2-5; tentative D call: TRBD1 (5 bases). Germline CDR1 reads SGHNT; CDR2 reads YYREEE (reference sequence). Between the trimmed V and J ends, which lost 5 bases and 4 bases, there was a span of 9 bases. CDR3 length equals 12 residues. CDR3 DNA sequence: TGTGCCAGCAGTTATGACAGAGAGACCCAGTACTTC. Translation gives CASSYDRETQYF.

This clone was found a few times. The chain employs TRBV7-6 and TRBJ1-1; the D gene is possibly TRBD1 (6 bases). Germline V lookup: CDR1 SGHVS, CDR2 FNYEAQ. With 6 bases removed from V and 4 bases from J, the gap between germline ends came to 12 bases. This CDR3 is built from 13 residues. The CDR3 is CASSSTGFTEAFF. Written as DNA, the CDR3 is TGTGCCAGCAGTTCAACAGGGTTCACTGAAGCTTTCTTT.

The rearrangement uses TRBV11-3 and TRBJ2-2; TRBD1 matches at 10 bases. The ends lost 5 bases at V and 0 bases at J; junction bases unmatched: 9. This CDR3 is built from 18 residues. Per germline, CDR1 SGHNT and CDR2 YENEEA. DNA for the CDR3: TGTGCCAGCAGCCAACCGGGACAGGGGTCGACGAACACCGGGGAGCTGTTTTTT. Its translation: CASSQPGQGSTNTGELFF.

The J gene is TRBJ2-1, the V gene TRBV6-5; maybe TRBD2 (6 bases). This CDR3 comprises 14 residues. The germline V gene has CDR1 MNHEY and CDR2 SVGAGI. Trimming shortened V by 8 bases and J by 5 bases, and 16 bases separated the two germline ends. CDR3 region: CASLGGPYHNEQFF. As DNA, the CDR3 is TGTGCCAGCTTAGGAGGGCCTTACCACAATGAGCAGTTCTTC.

This clone was seen only once. The V call is TRBV6-1, the J call TRBJ1-4; tentative D call: TRBD1 (6 bases). The V gene lost 7 bases and the J gene lost 4 bases, with 16 bases spanning the gap. The germline CDR1 and CDR2 sequences are MNHNS and SASEGT. CDR3 length: 15 amino acids. The CDR3 coding sequence is TGTGCCAGCACGTTGGTACAGGGAGATAATGAAAAACTGTTTTTT. As protein: CASTLVQGDNEKLFF.

The chain uses TRBV10-2 and TRBJ2-7, with TRBD2 matching over 10 bases. This CDR3 has 14 amino acids. The trim removed 6 bases at V and 5 bases at J, leaving 7 bases unmatched. Germline CDR1 and CDR2: WSHSY and SAAADI. In DNA, the CDR3 is TGCGCCAGCAGACCGGGACTAGCGTCGAACGAGCAGTACGTC. Translating it yields CASRPGLASNEQYV.

This clone was detected a few times. The CDR3, as DNA: TGTGCTAGTGGTTCACGTGAGACAGGGGACTATGGCTACACCTTC. Its translation is CASGSRETGDYGYTF. The chain is built from TRBV12-5 and TRBJ1-2, with TRBD1 matching 8 bases. With 4 bases clipped from V and 3 bases from J, the junction kept 7 bases outside the gene matches. From germline, CDR1 is LGHNT and CDR2 FRNRAP. CDR3 size: 15 residues.

This rearrangement joins TRBV5-1 to TRBJ2-1; 14 nucleotides line up with TRBD2. Germline CDR1 reads SGHRS; CDR2 reads YFSETQ. V was pared by 4 bases and J by 7 bases, with 4 bases of the junction left unmatched. The CDR3 spans 15 residues. CDR3: CASSPRTSGRNEQFF. In DNA, the CDR3 is TGCGCCAGCAGCCCAAGGACTAGCGGGAGGAATGAGCAGTTCTTC. The full variable domain, completed using reference TRBV5-1 and TRBJ2-1, is KAGVTQTPRYLIKTRGQQVTLSCSPISGHRSVSWYQQTPGQGLQFLFEYFSETQRNKGNFPGRFSGRQFSNSRSEMNVSTLELGDSALYLCASSPRTSGRNEQFFGPGTRLTVL.

This clone was observed a handful of times. V gene TRBV6-5 combines with J gene TRBJ1-2, with 7 bases that match TRBD1. CDR1 is MNHEY, CDR2 SVGAGI, per germline. This CDR3 has 15 amino acids. Trimming took 4 bases from V and 2 from J; bases not matched to a gene: 7. CDR3 residues: CASSSPTGTNYGYTF. The CDR3 nucleotides are TGTGCCAGCAGTTCCCCGACAGGGACAAACTATGGCTACACCTTC.

The rearrangement links TRBV6-1 to TRBJ2-7, with D tentatively TRBD1 (6 bases). The CDR3 totals 16 residues. Trimming took 2 bases from V and 0 from J, leaving 14 bases between them. Germline V gene data show CDR1 as MNHNS and CDR2 as SASEGT. CDR3 coding DNA: TGTGCCAGCAGTGAAACGGGCAGGGGATCCTCCTACGAGCAGTACTTC. The encoded protein is CASSETGRGSSYEQYF.

CDR3 amino acids: CASSIGLPGMGYGYTF. The DNA for the CDR3 is TGTGCCAGTAGTATAGGTCTGCCCGGGATGGGCTATGGCTACACCTTC. V gene TRBV19 combines with J gene TRBJ1-2; D is unclear. The germline CDR1 and CDR2 sequences are LNHDA and SQIVND (reference sequence). V lost 1 base and J 4 bases, leaving 16 bases between the germline ends. This CDR3 has 16 residues.

V and J are TRBV5-1 and TRBJ2-2; TRBD1 might be the D (5 bases). The CDR3 sequence is 16 residues long. The V gene's germline CDR1 is SGHRS and CDR2 YFSETQ. V shed 0 bases and J shed 5 bases, with 14 bases lying between them. The CDR3 DNA follows: TGCGCCAGCAGCTTGGAGGCAGGGCGTCGGACCGGGGAGCTGTTTTTT. Amino acids: CASSLEAGRRTGELFF.

This chain uses TRBV9 with TRBJ2-7, with D tentatively TRBD2 (5 bases). The CDR3 is 16 amino acids. Trimming pared 6 bases from V and 2 bases from J, leaving 21 bases between. From germline, CDR1 is SGDLS and CDR2 YYNGEE. Written as DNA, the CDR3 is TGTGCCAGCAACCCCCGTGGAGGACTCGCACCCTACGAGCAGTACGTC. Translation gives CASNPRGGLAPYEQYV.

The chain joins TRBV7-8 to TRBJ2-5, with D maybe TRBD1 (5 bases). With the DNA end fitting TRBJ2-7 better, the J assignment may be wrong. CDR1 SGHVS and CDR2 FQNEAQ come from the germline V gene. This CDR3 has 14 residues. The CDR3, as DNA: TGTGCCAGCAGCTTAGACAGGATATCCTACGAGCAGTACTTC. Translating it yields CASSLDRISYEQYF.

For this clone: The junction shows a germline mismatch at one end, possibly a read error. The sample holds other DNA sequences that translate to the same CDR3. The genes are TRBV5-4 and TRBJ1-2; 10 bases fit TRBD1. In germline, CDR1 is SGHNT, CDR2 YYREEE (reference sequence). There are 16 residues in the CDR3. CDR3 protein: CASSRAWDRGENGYTF. The CDR3 coding sequence is TGCGCCAGCAGCAGGGCGTGGGACAGGGGCGAAAATGGCTACACCTTC.

This chain links TRBV5-4 with TRBJ2-2; D might be TRBD2 (5 bases). The CDR3 length is 15 residues. The germline V gene has CDR1 SGHNT and CDR2 YYREEE (reference sequence). Between the trimmed V and J ends, which lost 4 bases and 4 bases, there was a span of 14 bases. The CDR3 loop reads CASSPQLRGTGELFF. In nucleotides, the CDR3 is TGTGCCAGCAGCCCCCAACTCCGGGGCACCGGGGAGCTGTTTTTT.